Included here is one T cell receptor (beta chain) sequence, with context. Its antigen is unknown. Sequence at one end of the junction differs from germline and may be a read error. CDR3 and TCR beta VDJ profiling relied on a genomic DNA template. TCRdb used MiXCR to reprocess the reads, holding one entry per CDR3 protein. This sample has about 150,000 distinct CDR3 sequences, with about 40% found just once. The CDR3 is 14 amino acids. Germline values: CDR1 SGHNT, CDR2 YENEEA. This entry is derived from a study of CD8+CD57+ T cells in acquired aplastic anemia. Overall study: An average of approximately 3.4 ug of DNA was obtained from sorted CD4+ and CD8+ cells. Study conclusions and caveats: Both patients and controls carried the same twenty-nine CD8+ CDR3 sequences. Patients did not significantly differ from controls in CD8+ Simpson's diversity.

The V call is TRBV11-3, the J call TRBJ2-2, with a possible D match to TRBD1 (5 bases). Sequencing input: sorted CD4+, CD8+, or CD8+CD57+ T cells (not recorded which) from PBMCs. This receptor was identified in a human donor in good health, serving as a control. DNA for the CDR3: TGTCCCAGCAGCTATCGAGCAGGGATCGGGGAGCTGTTTTTT. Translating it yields CPSSYRAGIGELFF.